The rows below give T cell receptor beta chains drawn from one sample of a study of shared clonotypes between healthy human individuals. Only in-frame clones appear in the TCRdb table, and some are missing; sequencing was by immunoSEQ multiplex PCR. The sample lists approximately 2,000,000 clones, 80% to 95% seen once, with around 0.38% in the top ten. The sequencing sample was made of naive CD4+ T cells from PBMCs. Every receptor here comes from a man aged 18 to 30 in good health. Some clones in this sample may be carry-over from other donors' samples. Each CDR3 is given with its conserved first and last residue. Fields, in order: D gene, V gene, J gene, clone size, CDR3 protein, CDR3 DNA. D genes are given only for firm matches. Clone size is not always given. Where it is, it says once, few, many or a class for expanded clones.

D: TRBD1
V: TRBV7-2
J: TRBJ2-4
size: .
CDR3: CASSSSGTGLWIQYF
DNA: TGTGCCAGCAGCTCGTCCGGGACAGGGCTTTGGATTCAGTACTTC

D: .
V: TRBV5-1
J: TRBJ2-1
size: few
CDR3: CASSLDFVQGEQFF
DNA: TGCGCCAGCAGCTTGGATTTCGTTCAGGGTGAGCAGTTCTTC

D: .
V: TRBV7-2
J: TRBJ2-1
size: .
CDR3: CASSHPRDNEQFF
DNA: TGTGCCAGCAGCCACCCTAGAGACAATGAGCAGTTCTTC

D: .
V: TRBV7-2
J: TRBJ2-1
size: .
CDR3: CASSLAGGPYNEQFF
DNA: TGTGCCAGCAGCTTAGCGGGAGGCCCCTACAATGAGCAGTTCTTC

D: TRBD1
V: TRBV9
J: TRBJ1-6
size: .
CDR3: CASSPGDRGGSPLHF
DNA: TGTGCCAGCAGCCCCGGGGACAGAGGAGGCTCACCCCTCCACTTT

D: TRBD2
V: TRBV2
J: TRBJ2-2
size: .
CDR3: CASTTSGPHTGELFF
DNA: TGTGCCAGCACCACTAGCGGCCCTCACACCGGGGAGCTGTTTTTT

D: TRBD1
V: TRBV18
J: TRBJ1-4
size: .
CDR3: CASSATQGAVEKLFF
DNA: TGTGCCAGCTCAGCGACTCAGGGGGCGGTTGAAAAACTGTTTTTT

D: .
V: TRBV5-1
J: TRBJ2-5
size: .
CDR3: CASRGGIAETQYF
DNA: TGCGCCAGCAGGGGCGGGATAGCGGAGACCCAGTACTTC

D: .
V: TRBV30
J: TRBJ2-4
size: .
CDR3: CAWRALAKNIQYF
DNA: TGTGCCTGGAGGGCCTTAGCCAAAAACATTCAGTACTTC

D: .
V: TRBV10-1
J: TRBJ2-1
size: .
CDR3: CASSAPPNEQFF
DNA: TGCGCCAGCAGTGCGCCTCCCAATGAGCAGTTCTTC

D: .
V: TRBV11-2
J: TRBJ2-7
size: .
CDR3: CASSLRDSYEQYF
DNA: TGTGCCAGCAGCTTAAGGGACTCCTACGAGCAGTACTTC

D: .
V: TRBV29-1
J: TRBJ1-1
size: .
CDR3: CSVASGAGEGMNTEAFF
DNA: TGCAGCGTTGCCAGTGGGGCAGGCGAAGGCATGAACACTGAAGCTTTCTTT

D: TRBD2
V: TRBV5-1
J: TRBJ2-3
size: .
CDR3: CASSEGLVGTDTQYF
DNA: TGCGCCAGCAGCGAGGGACTAGTGGGCACAGATACGCAGTATTTT

D: TRBD2
V: TRBV10-1
J: TRBJ2-5
size: .
CDR3: CASRPWMGLAGGETQYF
DNA: TGCGCCAGCAGACCATGGATGGGGCTAGCGGGAGGAGAGACCCAGTACTTC

D: TRBD2
V: TRBV6-4
J: TRBJ2-5
size: .
CDR3: CASTGLAGEETQYF
DNA: TGTGCCAGCACTGGACTAGCGGGAGAAGAGACCCAGTACTTC

D: .
V: TRBV11-2
J: TRBJ2-5
size: .
CDR3: CASSSGLMETQYF
DNA: TGTGCCAGCAGCTCGGGACTGATGGAGACCCAGTACTTC

D: .
V: TRBV5-1
J: TRBJ2-7
size: .
CDR3: CASTVGATGGEQYF
DNA: TGCGCCAGCACCGTGGGGGCCACGGGGGGAGAGCAGTACTTC

D: .
V: TRBV7-8
J: TRBJ1-5
size: .
CDR3: CASSLEGLGQPQHF
DNA: TGTGCCAGCAGCTTAGAGGGATTGGGGCAGCCCCAGCATTTT

D: .
V: TRBV6-1
J: TRBJ1-3
size: .
CDR3: CASSELGTLYF
DNA: TGTGCCAGCAGTGAACTCGGGACATTATATTTT

D: .
V: TRBV11-2
J: TRBJ2-5
size: .
CDR3: CASSLETQYF
DNA: TGTGCCAGCAGCTTAGAGACCCAGTACTTC

D: .
V: TRBV5-8
J: TRBJ2-7
size: .
CDR3: CASSLPGTLIEQYF
DNA: TGTGCCAGCAGCCTCCCGGGAACCTTAATCGAGCAGTACTTC

D: TRBD2
V: TRBV29-1
J: TRBJ2-7
size: .
CDR3: CSVFLLEAGRGSYEQYF
DNA: TGCAGCGTTTTTTTGTTGGAAGCGGGGAGAGGGTCCTACGAGCAGTACTTC

D: .
V: TRBV5-1
J: TRBJ2-3
size: .
CDR3: CASSKGDTDTQYF
DNA: TGCGCCAGCAGCAAGGGGGACACAGATACGCAGTATTTT

D: .
V: TRBV27
J: TRBJ1-1
size: once
CDR3: CASSLSHGGAGAFF
DNA: TGTGCCAGCAGTTTATCCCATGGGGGGGCAGGGGCTTTCTTT

D: TRBD2
V: TRBV4-3
J: TRBJ2-1
size: .
CDR3: CASSSGRAVSNEQFF
DNA: TGCGCCAGCAGCTCAGGGAGGGCAGTGAGTAATGAGCAGTTCTTC

D: TRBD2
V: TRBV6-6
J: TRBJ2-2
size: .
CDR3: CASSPGTGTMAGELFF
DNA: TGTGCCAGCAGTCCCGGGACGGGGACTATGGCCGGGGAGCTGTTTTTT

D: .
V: TRBV6-1
J: TRBJ2-3
size: .
CDR3: CASSEGLNTDTQYF
DNA: TGTGCCAGCAGTGAAGGGCTGAACACAGATACGCAGTATTTT

D: .
V: TRBV18
J: TRBJ2-1
size: .
CDR3: CASSPGVTYNEQFF
DNA: TGTGCCAGCTCACCAGGGGTTACCTACAATGAGCAGTTCTTC

D: TRBD2
V: TRBV19
J: TRBJ2-3
size: .
CDR3: CASSIRRELSDTQYF
DNA: TGTGCCAGTAGTATACGGCGGGAGTTATCAGATACGCAGTATTTT

D: .
V: TRBV11-1
J: TRBJ2-7
size: .
CDR3: CASSAHRGGTYEQYF
DNA: TGTGCCAGCAGCGCCCACAGGGGAGGGACCTACGAGCAGTACTTC

D: TRBD1
V: TRBV6-4
J: TRBJ2-1
size: .
CDR3: CASSSGQGSYNEQFF
DNA: TGTGCCAGCAGCTCGGGACAGGGCTCCTACAATGAGCAGTTCTTC

D: .
V: TRBV6-1
J: TRBJ2-1
size: .
CDR3: CASSDSGRHEQFF
DNA: TGTGCCAGCAGTGATTCAGGGAGGCATGAGCAGTTCTTC

D: .
V: TRBV19
J: TRBJ1-3
size: .
CDR3: CASSIGLNGNTIYF
DNA: TGTGCCAGTAGTATTGGGCTTAACGGAAACACCATATATTTT

D: .
V: TRBV28
J: TRBJ1-2
size: .
CDR3: CASSSGERSYGYTF
DNA: TGTGCCAGCAGTTCCGGGGAGAGGAGCTATGGCTACACCTTC

D: TRBD1
V: TRBV7-6
J: TRBJ2-7
size: .
CDR3: CASSHLDRGYEQYF
DNA: TGTGCCAGCAGCCATCTGGACAGGGGCTACGAGCAGTACTTC

D: TRBD1
V: TRBV28
J: TRBJ2-7
size: once
CDR3: CASSLGQAGEQYF
DNA: TGTGCCAGCAGTTTGGGACAGGCCGGCGAGCAGTACTTC

D: TRBD2
V: TRBV9
J: TRBJ2-5
size: .
CDR3: CASSVRISGSWETQYF
DNA: TGTGCCAGCAGCGTAAGGATTAGCGGGAGCTGGGAGACCCAGTACTTC

D: TRBD2
V: TRBV29-1
J: TRBJ2-3
size: .
CDR3: CSVPSGRLTDTQYF
DNA: TGCAGCGTCCCTAGCGGGAGGCTTACAGATACGCAGTATTTT

D: TRBD1
V: TRBV5-1
J: TRBJ2-2
size: .
CDR3: CASSGRGQESTGELFF
DNA: TGCGCCAGCAGCGGCAGGGGACAGGAATCCACCGGGGAGCTGTTTTTT

D: .
V: TRBV7-9
J: TRBJ1-1
size: .
CDR3: CASSFRQPGGTEAFF
DNA: TGTGCCAGCAGCTTTAGACAGCCGGGAGGAACTGAAGCTTTCTTT

D: TRBD1
V: TRBV5-4
J: TRBJ1-3
size: .
CDR3: CASRKTGGGGNTIYF
DNA: TGTGCCAGCAGAAAGACAGGGGGCGGTGGAAACACCATATATTTT